These 24 T cell receptor beta chains were all obtained from the same sample, sequenced in a study of blood T cells in healthy people across ages. A second PCR, run for about 6 to 11 cycles, used a sample-barcoded 5' primer plus a J-beta primer mix. TCRdb processed the 5' RACE reads anew with MiXCR; each CDR3 protein has one entry. The sample includes under 950,000 distinct CDR3 sequences, around a fifth seen only once; the top ten take under 25%. The material sequenced was blood. The source is a man between 65 and 80 years old in good health.

In this sample, this clonotype turned up a few times. The genes are TRBV12-3 or TRBV12-4 and TRBJ1-4; D gene uncertain. This CDR3 contains 15 residues. The V end lost 2 bases, the J end lost 8 bases, and 15 bases lay between the germline ends. CDR3 sequence (DNA): TGTGCCAGCAGTTTATTGTCGCAGCCGGGGGAAAAACTGTTTTTT. Protein sequence: CASSLLSQPGEKLFF.

This clonotype has a count of ten or more. The rearrangement links TRBV7-2 to TRBJ1-4; D is uncertain. Germline CDR1 is SGHTA and CDR2 is FQGNSA. The CDR3 consists of 14 residues. The V gene lost 1 base and the J gene lost 4 bases, with 7 bases spanning the gap. The CDR3 DNA is TGTGCCAGCAGCTTAGACAGCTATAATGAAAAACTGTTTTTT. It yields the protein CASSLDSYNEKLFF.

This clonotype has a count of ten or more. This chain connects TRBV12-3 or TRBV12-4 to TRBJ2-5, with D perhaps matching TRBD2 (6 bases). The CDR3 has 12 residues. Trimming stripped 3 bases from V and 7 bases from J, with 9 bases between. Here the CDR3 DNA reads TGTGCCAGCAGTTTCTCCGGGGGGACCCAGTACTTC. This encodes CASSFSGGTQYF.

CDR3 residues: CSVQGDTEAFF. DNA of the CDR3: TGCAGCGTTCAGGGGGACACTGAAGCTTTCTTT. The chain combines TRBV29-1 with TRBJ1-1; 7 bases line up with TRBD1. The CDR3 is 11 residues long. Germline trimming cut 5 bases from V and 3 bases from J; bases unmatched to any gene: 0. CDR1 and CDR2 from the germline V gene are SQVTM and ANQGSEA.

The chain has TRBV24-1 and TRBJ2-5; D is unresolved. Germline lookup yields CDR1 KGHDR and CDR2 SFDVKD. CDR3 length: 15 amino acids. The V end lost 3 bases, the J end lost 6 bases, and 16 bases lay between the germline ends. The CDR3 region is CATSDPSQVRQTQYF. In DNA form, the CDR3 reads TGTGCCACCAGTGATCCCAGTCAGGTTCGACAGACCCAGTACTTC.

The genes are TRBV5-5 and TRBJ2-5; D unclear. The closer fit of TRBJ2-1 to the DNA end suggests the J call may be wrong. Germline loops: CDR1 SGHKS, CDR2 YYEKEE (reference sequence). The CDR3 loop spans 15 amino acids. This CDR3 reads CASSFEPRSYNEQFF. As DNA, the CDR3 is TGTGCCAGCAGCTTCGAGCCGCGTTCGTACAATGAGCAGTTCTTC.

This CDR3 is CASSQGTSGNTIYF. CDR3 sequence (DNA): TGTGCCAGCAGCCAGGGGACCTCTGGAAACACCATATATTTT. The chain employs TRBV3-1 and TRBJ1-3; possible D gene TRBD1, 5 bases. The CDR3 length is 14 residues. The germline V and J ends were trimmed by 3 bases and 0 bases, with 6 bases remaining between them. CDR1 and CDR2 from the germline V gene are LGHDT and YNNKEL (reference sequence).

The chain employs TRBV7-9 and TRBJ1-4; the D gene is possibly TRBD1 (6 bases). This CDR3 has 14 amino acids. V was trimmed by 5 bases and J by 7 bases, leaving 14 bases between them. Germline CDR1 is SEHNR and CDR2 is FQNEAQ (reference sequence). The CDR3 bases are TGTGCCAGCAGCCCTTCAGGGGCTCGTGAAAAACTGTTTTTT. Protein product: CASSPSGAREKLFF.

The chain joins TRBV6-2 or TRBV6-3 to TRBJ2-7; the D is unclear. The CDR3 is 12 amino acids. Germline V lookup: CDR1 MNHEY, CDR2 SVGEGT. V lost 2 bases and J 0 bases, leaving 2 bases between the germline ends. The CDR3: CASSYPSYEQYF. CDR3 DNA: TGTGCCAGCAGTTACCCCTCCTACGAGCAGTACTTC.

This clonotype was detected only a few times. The chain has TRBV5-1 and TRBJ2-1; no definite D call. CDR1 and CDR2 from the germline V gene are SGHRS and YFSETQ. The CDR3 contains 12 residues. V was shortened by 7 bases and J by 2 bases, with 7 bases between the two germline ends. The CDR3 reads CASGATYNEQFF. Here the CDR3 DNA reads TGCGCCAGCGGAGCGACCTACAATGAGCAGTTCTTC.

This clonotype was seen at least ten times. This rearrangement joins TRBV29-1 to TRBJ2-5, with TRBD1 matching 7 bases. V gave up 7 bases and J gave up 5 bases; unmatched junction bases: 16. The CDR3 has 15 amino acids. CDR1 and CDR2 from the germline V gene are SQVTM and ANQGSEA. CDR3 sequence (DNA): TGCAGCGCAAAGGACAGGACCCCATCGTTGGAGACCCAGTACTTC. Translated, it gives CSAKDRTPSLETQYF. Full variable domain (outside the CDR3, taken from reference TRBV29-1 and TRBJ2-5): SAVISQKPSRDICQRGTSLTIQCQVDSQVTMMFWYRQQPGQSLTLIATANQGSEATYESGFVIDKFPISRPNLTFSTLTVSNMSPEDSSIYLCSAKDRTPSLETQYFGPGTRLLVL.

With respect to this clonotype: One end of the junction is discordant with germline, which a read error may explain. The V and J genes are TRBV11-2 and TRBJ1-4; D not resolved. The CDR3 is made up of 16 amino acids. From germline, CDR1 is SGHAT and CDR2 FQNNGV. CDR3: CASSLDSSGKRERLFF. The CDR3, as DNA: TGTGCCAGCAGCTTAGATTCTTCCGGAAAGAGGGAAAGACTGTTTTTT.

This clonotype turned up a few times. The chain recombines TRBV24-1 with TRBJ2-3; perhaps TRBD1 as D (6 bases). Trimming stripped 2 bases from V and 0 bases from J, with 11 bases between. The CDR3 extends over 16 amino acids. Germline CDR1 and CDR2: KGHDR and SFDVKD. CDR3 DNA: TGTGCCACCAGTGATTATTCAGGGGTAAGCACAGATACGCAGTATTTT. Its translation: CATSDYSGVSTDTQYF.

The chain employs TRBV12-3 or TRBV12-4 and TRBJ2-3; TRBD2 is a possible D gene (6 bases). This CDR3 spans 14 amino acids. Trimming cost V 7 bases and J 5 bases, with 16 bases left between them. The DNA for the CDR3 is TGTGCCAGCATGAGGGAGGTGGGAGGAGATACGCAGTATTTT. This codes for CASMREVGGDTQYF.

The chain is built from TRBV10-3 and TRBJ1-1; D perhaps matches TRBD1 (5 bases). CDR3 size: 14 residues. Deletions cut 5 bases from V and 3 bases from J, with 13 bases between. Germline assignment: CDR1 ENHRY and CDR2 SYGVKD. The CDR3 region has the DNA TGTGCCATCAGTTTCAGGGATAAGGACACTGAAGCTTTCTTT. Protein sequence: CAISFRDKDTEAFF.

The chain uses TRBV7-9 and TRBJ2-3, with unresolved D. V dropped 1 base and J dropped 2 bases, with 4 bases sitting between them. CDR3 length: 13 amino acids. The germline CDR1 and CDR2 sequences are SEHNR and FQNEAQ (reference sequence). CDR3 bases: TGTGCCAGCAGCTTAGTACTCACAGATACGCAGTATTTT. Amino acids: CASSLVLTDTQYF. Using reference TRBV7-9 and TRBJ2-3 for the parts outside the CDR3, the full variable domain is DTGVSQNPRHKITKRGQNVTFRCDPISEHNRLYWYRQTLGQGPEFLTYFQNEAQLEKSRLLSDRFSAERPKGSFSTLEIQRTEQGDSAMYLCASSLVLTDTQYFGPGTRLTVL.

The chain employs TRBV7-2 and TRBJ2-7; maybe TRBD2 (5 bases). V lost 1 base and J 7 bases, leaving 20 bases between the germline ends. The CDR3 covers 16 residues. Germline lookup yields CDR1 SGHTA and CDR2 FQGNSA. CDR3 loop: CASSLDSRLTGGEQYV. The CDR3 DNA sequence: TGTGCCAGCAGCTTAGATAGTCGACTAACCGGCGGTGAGCAGTACGTC.

This clonotype was seen a few times. V and J are TRBV10-3 and TRBJ2-7, with 10 bases aligning to TRBD2. The CDR3 has 13 amino acids. Trimming took 8 bases from V and 5 from J; bases not matched to a gene: 6. Germline V lookup: CDR1 ENHRY, CDR2 SYGVKD. The CDR3 nucleotides are TGTGCCATCGGGACTAGCGCGGTAAACGAGCAGTACTTC. Amino acid sequence: CAIGTSAVNEQYF.

About this clonotype: The germline gene is not matched at one end of the junction; a read error may be the cause. This rearrangement joins TRBV12-3 or TRBV12-4 to TRBJ2-3; D unresolved. This CDR3 comprises 12 residues. CDR3 loop: CASSPGTDAQYF. The CDR3, as DNA: TGTGCCAGCAGTCCGGGCACAGATGCGCAGTATTTT.

This clonotype was found a few times. The chain combines TRBV28 with TRBJ1-4, with a weak D call TRBD1 (5 bases). V lost 2 bases and J lost 0, with 19 bases in between. This CDR3 is 19 amino acids long. CDR1 and CDR2 from the germline V gene are MDHEN and SYDVKM. Here the CDR3 reads CASSLRLGGGATTNEKLFF. Here the CDR3 DNA reads TGTGCCAGCAGTTTAAGGCTGGGGGGGGGAGCTACAACTAATGAAAAACTGTTTTTT.

Worth noting for this clonotype: Since a much larger clone is just one base distant, this may be a read error. The J gene is TRBJ2-1, the V gene TRBV11-2; D is tentatively TRBD1 or TRBD2 (5 bases each). The CDR3 has 16 residues. Trimming left V 5 bases short and J 5 bases short, with 19 bases between. From germline, CDR1 is SGHAT and CDR2 FQNNGV. The CDR3 protein is CASSPPGPAANNEQFF. CDR3 nucleotides: TGTGCCAGCAGCCCACCGGGACCGGCCGCCAACAATGAGCAGTTCTTC.

The chain is built from TRBV12-3 or TRBV12-4 and TRBJ1-1; D gene uncertain. V shed 6 bases and J shed 4 bases, with 18 bases lying between them. The CDR3 covers 15 residues. The CDR3 protein is CASRRTGILGTEAFF. The CDR3 DNA is TGTGCCAGCAGGAGAACCGGAATATTGGGCACTGAAGCTTTCTTT.

This clonotype has just a few counts. The chain recombines TRBV13 with TRBJ1-1; D gene ambiguous. The CDR3 runs to 14 residues. Trimming stripped 2 bases from V and 6 bases from J, with 13 bases between. CDR1 is PRHDT, CDR2 FYEKMQ, per germline (reference sequence). This CDR3 is CASSLRVRAAEAFF. CDR3 DNA: TGTGCCAGCAGCTTACGGGTGAGAGCGGCTGAAGCTTTCTTT.

V gene TRBV10-1 combines with J gene TRBJ2-2; D not certain. Germline CDR1 is WNHNN and CDR2 is SYGVQD (reference sequence). The CDR3 sequence is 14 residues long. Trimming removed 4 bases at V and 0 bases at J, with 6 bases between. CDR3 protein: CASSVAPNTGELFF. In DNA, the CDR3 is TGCGCCAGCAGTGTAGCTCCGAACACCGGGGAGCTGTTTTTT.